The 10 T cell receptor beta chains below were found in one sample sequenced in a study of cytomegalovirus exposure and HLA in healthy donors. Researchers ran the PCR with 60 Vbeta and 13 Jbeta primers. Only in-frame clones appear in the TCRdb table, and some are missing; sequencing was by immunoSEQ multiplex PCR. Altogether tens of thousands of clones are present, about 79% being singletons, with the ten largest covering about 8%. Input material: PBMCs. These receptor sequences come from a man aged 55 to 70 in good health and CMV-seropositive.

This sequence joins TRBV2 and TRBJ1-6; 9 bases agree with TRBD1. The CDR3 has 15 amino acids. Germline V gene lookup returns CDR1 SNHLY and CDR2 FYNNEI. Unmatched junction bases numbered 8, after V lost 7 bases and J lost 7 bases. Here the CDR3 DNA reads TGTGCCAGCACCCGGGGAGGGACAGGGAATTCACCCCTCCACTTT. Translated, it gives CASTRGGTGNSPLHF.

V is TRBV29-1 and J is TRBJ2-5, with 7 bases matching TRBD1. The CDR3 sequence is 13 residues long. The germline V gene has CDR1 SQVTM and CDR2 ANQGSEA. Trimming cost V 2 bases and J 5 bases; bases outside gene matches: 5. The CDR3 is CSVERTGRETQYF. CDR3 bases: TGCAGCGTTGAACGGACAGGCCGGGAGACCCAGTACTTC.

This chain connects TRBV11-1 to TRBJ1-3, with 8 bases matching TRBD1. The V segment lost 5 bases and the J segment 2 bases; nucleotides outside the gene matches: 8. The CDR3 extends over 16 amino acids. In germline, CDR1 is SGHAT, CDR2 FQDESV (reference sequence). The CDR3 coding sequence is TGTGCCAGCAGCGCAGACAGGGGAGCTCCTGGAAACACCATATATTTT. This gives the protein CASSADRGAPGNTIYF.

This clone has more than one count but fewer than ten. The chain uses TRBV6-1 and TRBJ1-2; TRBD1 matches at 9 bases. The junction had 11 bases not matched to a gene; V was cut back by 8 bases and J by 7 bases. Per the germline V gene, CDR1 is MNHNS and CDR2 is SASEGT. CDR3 length: 14 amino acids. The DNA for the CDR3 is TGTGCCAGCGGAGGGGACAGGGCATTGAGTGGCTACACCTTC. Protein sequence: CASGGDRALSGYTF.

This chain joins TRBV11-3 and TRBJ2-7, with 14 bases lining up with TRBD2. Germline V CDR1 and CDR2: SGHNT, YENEEA. This CDR3 has 14 amino acids. Germline trimming cut 4 bases from V and 5 bases from J; bases unmatched to any gene: 1. DNA of the CDR3: TGTGCCAGCAGCTCGGGACTAGCGGGAGACGAGCAGTACTTC. It translates to CASSSGLAGDEQYF.

This clone was counted between two and nine times. The sample has other DNA sequences that encode this CDR3 too. The chain joins TRBV9 to TRBJ2-3, with TRBD2 identical over 7 bases. Losses at the gene ends were 7 bases for V and 2 bases for J; bases not matched to a gene: 1. The germline CDR1 and CDR2 sequences are SGDLS and YYNGEE. CDR3 length equals 12 residues. CDR3 in DNA: TGTGCCAGCGGGAGGGCCACAGATACGCAGTATTTT. Translated: CASGRATDTQYF.

The chain combines TRBV14 with TRBJ1-1; D may be TRBD1 (5 bases). Germline V gene data show CDR1 as SGHDN and CDR2 as FVKESK. The CDR3 runs to 17 residues. V lost 1 base to trimming and J lost 6 bases, with 21 bases between them. CDR3: CASSQGGKGKVAAEAFF. In DNA, the CDR3 is TGTGCCAGCAGCCAAGGCGGAAAGGGGAAGGTGGCCGCTGAAGCTTTCTTT.

This clone has a handful of counts. The V call is TRBV11-3, the J call TRBJ2-6; 7 bases agree with TRBD2. The germline gives CDR1 SGHNT, CDR2 YENEEA. This CDR3 is 18 amino acids long. J lost 3 bases, V lost 5 bases, and 13 bases had no gene match. CDR3 in amino acids: CASSRIRAGVFGANVLTF. The CDR3 region has the DNA TGTGCCAGCAGCCGTATTCGTGCGGGAGTCTTTGGGGCCAACGTCCTGACTTTC.

This clone was observed a single time. The rearrangement links TRBV27 to TRBJ1-2, with TRBD1 identical over 7 bases. J gave up 7 bases and V 4 bases, and 9 bases lay outside the gene matches. This CDR3 comprises 14 residues. Germline CDR1 MNHEY, CDR2 SMNVEV (reference sequence). The CDR3 sequence is CASSSTGSKSGYTF. DNA of the CDR3: TGTGCCAGCAGTTCGACAGGGAGTAAGAGTGGCTACACCTTC.

The chain combines TRBV5-1 with TRBJ2-5, with TRBD2 as a possible D gene (6 bases). Germline V CDR1 and CDR2: SGHRS, YFSETQ. V lost 0 bases and J 3 bases, leaving 12 bases between the germline ends. The CDR3 runs to 15 residues. The CDR3 DNA is TGCGCCAGCAGCTTGGAAGGGTCGGGAGAAGAGACCCAGTACTTC. Protein product: CASSLEGSGEETQYF.